Following are 30 T cell receptor beta chains from one sample sequenced in a study of beta chain features in type 1 diabetes. Whole-study results and caveats: Moderate yet significant TCRB CDR3 shortening was seen in Type 1 diabetes patients in all four CD4+ subsets.

Their target antigens are unknown. The isolated RNA, all of it, was reverse transcribed, so expressed TCRB transcripts were what got sequenced. TCRdb keeps only in-frame clones here, not all; method: immunoSEQ multiplex PCR. Of 85,000 to 110,000 clones detected, 25% to 35% appear once; the ten largest clones hold 0.53%. What was sequenced was central memory CD4+ T cells from blood. The source is a woman under 30 with type 1 diabetes.

V gene TRBV14 combines with J gene TRBJ2-1, with 9 bases identical to TRBD2. Germline-derived CDR1 and CDR2 are SGHDN and FVKESK. The CDR3 contains 19 residues. With 3 bases clipped from V and 2 bases from J, the junction kept 14 bases outside the gene matches. The CDR3 DNA reads as TGTGCCAGCAGCCATTTGCCTAGCGGGACTCCCCGCACCTACAATGAGCAGTTCTTC. Residues: CASSHLPSGTPRTYNEQFF.

In this sample, this clone turned up a few times. The CDR3 here is CAGERTSGFFPDTQYF. In DNA form, the CDR3 reads TGTGCCGGAGAACGGACTAGCGGGTTTTTCCCAGATACGCAGTATTTT. The chain couples TRBV2 to TRBJ2-3; 11 bases map to TRBD2. Germline-derived CDR1 and CDR2 are SNHLY and FYNNEI. The V and J ends lost 11 bases and 4 bases, in that order; junction bases with no gene match: 14. The CDR3 is made up of 16 amino acids.

This clone was counted a few times. This chain connects TRBV5-4 to TRBJ2-2; TRBD1 matches at 12 bases. With 0 bases clipped from V and 2 bases from J, the junction kept 8 bases outside the gene matches. Germline-derived CDR1 and CDR2 are SGHNT and YYREEE (reference sequence). This CDR3 has 19 residues. The CDR3 DNA follows: TGTGCCAGCAGCTTGGGGCGGGGTGGGACAGGGGGCAACACCGGGGAGCTGTTTTTT. This codes for CASSLGRGGTGGNTGELFF.

This chain uses TRBV5-1 with TRBJ2-1; 14 bases are a match to TRBD2. The trim removed 3 bases at V and 7 bases at J, leaving 6 bases unmatched. The CDR3 spans 16 residues. Germline values: CDR1 SGHRS, CDR2 YFSETQ. The CDR3 nucleotides are TGCGCCAGCAGCTGGGGGACTAGCGGGAGTGGGAATGAGCAGTTCTTC. Its translation: CASSWGTSGSGNEQFF.

The CDR3 loop is CASSLGGLSSYEQYF. The CDR3 DNA reads as TGCGCCAGCAGCCTTGGAGGATTGAGCTCCTACGAGCAGTACTTC. The chain is built from TRBV5-1 and TRBJ2-7; TRBD2 is a possible D gene (5 bases). This CDR3 comprises 15 residues. Per germline, CDR1 SGHRS and CDR2 YFSETQ. Trimming stripped 4 bases from V and 0 bases from J, with 14 bases between.

This clone occurred a few times. The chain recombines TRBV5-4 with TRBJ2-2, with TRBD2 matching over 14 bases. Germline-derived CDR1 and CDR2 are SGHNT and YYREEE (reference sequence). This CDR3 region has 17 residues. With V trimmed by 4 bases and J by 5 bases, 7 bases remained unmatched. The CDR3 loop reads CASSGGLAGVVTGELFF. DNA of the CDR3: TGTGCCAGCAGCGGGGGACTAGCGGGAGTCGTGACCGGGGAGCTGTTTTTT.

This chain uses TRBV20-1 with TRBJ2-1, with 7 bases identical to TRBD2. Per the germline V gene, CDR1 is DFQATT and CDR2 is SNEGSKA (reference sequence). This CDR3 is 10 amino acids long. The CDR3 region is CSAYGGEQFF. The DNA of the CDR3 is TGCAGCGCCTACGGGGGGGAGCAGTTCTTC.

This clone was counted only a few times. The chain recombines TRBV7-3 with TRBJ1-5; D is uncertain. This CDR3 has 13 amino acids. Trimming cost V 2 bases and J 6 bases, with 8 bases left between them. Germline assignment: CDR1 SGHTA and CDR2 FQGTGA. CDR3 loop: CASSLQSGQPQHF. DNA for the CDR3: TGTGCCAGCAGCTTACAATCGGGTCAGCCCCAGCATTTT.

A few counts support this clone. The chain couples TRBV7-2 to TRBJ1-2, with a tentative D call TRBD1 (5 bases). The V gene lost 4 bases and the J gene lost 0 bases, with 15 bases spanning the gap. The germline V gene has CDR1 SGHTA and CDR2 FQGNSA. The CDR3 contains 16 residues. DNA for the CDR3: TGTGCCAGCAGCTCCTGGCCTCGGGGGGCTAACTATGGCTACACCTTC. Its translation is CASSSWPRGANYGYTF.

V usage is TRBV6-5 and J usage is TRBJ1-1; 9 positions agree with TRBD1. The germline V gene has CDR1 MNHEY and CDR2 SVGAGI. With V trimmed by 5 bases and J by 1 base, 2 bases remained unmatched. This CDR3 contains 14 residues. CDR3 DNA: TGTGCCAGCAGTAGGGGACAGGGGAACACTGAAGCTTTCTTT. This translates into CASSRGQGNTEAFF.

The table lists this clone with a few counts. This chain connects TRBV29-1 to TRBJ1-4, with 7 bases identical to TRBD1. Unmatched junction bases numbered 7, after V lost 5 bases and J lost 7 bases. Per the germline V gene, CDR1 is SQVTM and CDR2 is ANQGSEA. This CDR3 has 13 amino acids. The CDR3 DNA sequence: TGCAGCGTTCGGGGACAGACACCTGAAAAACTGTTTTTT. Amino acid sequence: CSVRGQTPEKLFF.

The chain joins TRBV7-3 to TRBJ2-3; possibly TRBD1 for D (6 bases). Germline V lookup: CDR1 SGHTA, CDR2 FQGTGA. V lost 2 bases to trimming and J lost 4 bases, with 7 bases between them. This CDR3 contains 13 residues. The CDR3 DNA is TGTGCCAGCAGCTTACAGGGGTCAGATACGCAGTATTTT. Translated, it gives CASSLQGSDTQYF.

The V and J genes are TRBV14 and TRBJ2-7; D unresolved. Germline V CDR1 and CDR2: SGHDN, FVKESK. Trimming removed 1 base from V and 3 bases from J, with 13 bases in between. The CDR3 extends over 15 amino acids. In DNA form, the CDR3 reads TGTGCCAGCAGCCAAGCAGGTAATCTTGGCTACGAGCAGTACTTC. As protein: CASSQAGNLGYEQYF.

In this sample, this clone turned up once. The genes are TRBV11-3 and TRBJ2-3, with 10 bases fitting TRBD2. Trimming cost V 7 bases and J 3 bases; bases outside gene matches: 7. CDR1 is SGHNT and CDR2 is YENEEA in the germline V gene. The CDR3 length is 15 residues. The CDR3 sequence: CASIPAGGHTDTQYF. The CDR3 DNA reads TGTGCCAGCATCCCAGCGGGAGGGCATACAGATACGCAGTATTTT.

The table lists this clone with a few counts. The chain couples TRBV18 to TRBJ1-2, with TRBD1 identical over 9 bases. J was trimmed by 4 bases and V by 4 bases; bases with no gene match: 10. Looked up from germline, CDR1 is KGHSH and CDR2 is LQKENI. The CDR3 has 16 residues. In DNA form, the CDR3 reads TGTGCCAGCTCACGAACTACAGGGGGCGACTCCTATGGCTACACCTTC. Amino acids: CASSRTTGGDSYGYTF.

V is TRBV4-3 and J is TRBJ2-4; possible D gene TRBD2, 6 bases. The germline V gene encodes CDR1 LGHNA and CDR2 YSLEER. The CDR3 consists of 14 residues. V shed 1 base and J shed 8 bases, with 12 bases lying between them. CDR3 sequence reads: CASSQGQRRDIQYF. The CDR3 coding sequence is TGCGCCAGCAGCCAAGGCCAGCGGAGGGACATTCAGTACTTC.

In its sample, this clone was seen a few times. The V call is TRBV21-1, the J call TRBJ2-6; TRBD1, the table's D call, lacks a check against the DNA. TRBV21-1 is assigned pseudogene status. The CDR3 has 15 residues. The CDR3 here is CASSKAQGGANVLTF. DNA of the CDR3: TGTGCCAGCAGCAAAGCGCAGGGTGGGGCCAACGTCCTGACTTTC.

The gene calls are TRBV30 and TRBJ2-5, with a weak D call TRBD2 (5 bases). From germline, CDR1 is GTSNPN and CDR2 SVGIG (reference sequence). With 4 bases removed from V and 5 bases from J, the gap between germline ends came to 14 bases. This CDR3 has 13 amino acids. The CDR3 reads CAWTPGIQETQYF. The CDR3 DNA follows: TGTGCCTGGACCCCGGGGATCCAGGAGACCCAGTACTTC. The variable domain in full, with the rest retrieved from reference TRBV30 and TRBJ2-5, is SQTIHQWPATLVQPVGSPLSLECTVEGTSNPNLYWYRQAAGRGLQLLFYSVGIGQISSEVPQNLSASRPQDRQFILSSKKLLLSDSGFYLCAWTPGIQETQYFGPGTRLLVL.

This clone has only a few counts. J is TRBJ2-3 and V is TRBV11-3; 8 positions match TRBD2. The CDR3 is 15 residues long. Germline V gene data show CDR1 as SGHNT and CDR2 as YENEEA. Trimming took 0 bases from V and 6 from J; bases not matched to a gene: 5. CDR3 DNA: TGTGCCAGCAGCTTAGAGAGCGGGAGACCGGATACGCAGTATTTT. It translates to CASSLESGRPDTQYF.

The CDR3 DNA is TGTGCCAGCAGACCCGGACAGGCTAACTATGGCTACACCTTC. Translation gives CASRPGQANYGYTF. V usage is TRBV7-8 and J usage is TRBJ1-2; 7 bases are shared with TRBD1. Germline V gene data show CDR1 as SGHVS and CDR2 as FQNEAQ. With 6 bases clipped from V and 0 bases from J, the junction kept 4 bases outside the gene matches. The length of the CDR3 is 14 residues. The whole variable domain, filled in from reference TRBV7-8 and TRBJ1-2, reads GAGVSQSPRYKVAKRGQDVALRCDPISGHVSLFWYQQALGQGPEFLTYFQNEAQLDKSGLPSDRFFAERPEGSVSTLKIQRTQQEDSAVYLCASRPGQANYGYTFGSGTRLTVV.

The rearrangement joins TRBV25-1 to TRBJ1-2; TRBD1 matches 8 bases. This CDR3 is built from 16 residues. V dropped 6 bases and J dropped 1; count of bases not matched to a gene: 10. Germline V gene sequence: CDR1 MGHDK, CDR2 SYGVNS. The CDR3 is CASRPPGQAFNYGYTF. CDR3 nucleotide sequence: TGTGCCAGCAGGCCTCCGGGACAGGCCTTTAACTATGGCTACACCTTC.

The rearrangement links TRBV7-2 to TRBJ1-2, with TRBD1 matching over 10 bases. V trimming: 5 bases; J trimming: 1 base; junction bases outside the gene matches: 1. CDR1 and CDR2 from the germline V gene are SGHTA and FQGNSA. The CDR3 contains 14 residues. The CDR3 region has the DNA TGTGCCAGCAGCCGGGACAGGGGTAACTATGGCTACACCTTC. Residues: CASSRDRGNYGYTF.

This clone has more than one count but fewer than ten. The genes are TRBV5-4 and TRBJ1-2, with 7 bases lining up with TRBD1. The ends lost 4 bases at V and 2 bases at J; junction bases unmatched: 5. The V gene's germline CDR1 is SGHNT and CDR2 YYREEE (reference sequence). CDR3 length: 14 residues. The CDR3 DNA follows: TGTGCCAGCAGCCCCGGGACAGAGAACTATGGCTACACCTTC. It is translated as CASSPGTENYGYTF.

J is TRBJ2-5 and V is TRBV27, with D maybe TRBD1 (5 bases). In germline, CDR1 is MNHEY, CDR2 SMNVEV (reference sequence). Trimming removed 3 bases from V and 5 bases from J, with 16 bases in between. The CDR3 covers 15 residues. The CDR3 region has the DNA TGTGCCAGCAGTTTGTCATCCGACAGAAGGGAGACCCAGTACTTC. It translates to CASSLSSDRRETQYF.

This clone was counted between two and nine times. This chain joins TRBV30 and TRBJ2-1; 14 nucleotides align to TRBD2. The germline V gene has CDR1 GTSNPN and CDR2 SVGIG (reference sequence). This CDR3 comprises 15 residues. V lost 5 bases to trimming and J lost 7 bases; unmatched junction nucleotides: 7. CDR3 coding DNA: TGTGCCTGGGGCATGGGGACTAGCGGGGGTAATGAGCAGTTCTTC. It specifies CAWGMGTSGGNEQFF. The variable domain in full, completed from reference TRBV30 and TRBJ2-1, reads SQTIHQWPATLVQPVGSPLSLECTVEGTSNPNLYWYRQAAGRGLQLLFYSVGIGQISSEVPQNLSASRPQDRQFILSSKKLLLSDSGFYLCAWGMGTSGGNEQFFGPGTRLTVL.

In this sample, this clone turned up a few times. DNA for the CDR3: TGTGCCATCAGTGAGATGAGCTCCTACGAGCAGTACTTC. It specifies CAISEMSSYEQYF. The rearrangement uses TRBV10-3 and TRBJ2-7; D ambiguous. The germline V gene encodes CDR1 ENHRY and CDR2 SYGVKD. The CDR3 runs 13 residues. V gave up 2 bases and J gave up 0 bases, with 5 bases separating them.

This clone was picked up a small number of times. The chain is built from TRBV30 and TRBJ2-2; 7 bases are a match to TRBD1. Trimming removed 4 bases from V and 6 bases from J; junction bases left unmatched: 8. CDR3 length: 14 amino acids. The germline CDR1 and CDR2 sequences are GTSNPN and SVGIG (reference sequence). Here the CDR3 DNA reads TGTGCCTGGAACCTACCTGACAGGGCCGGGGAGCTGTTTTTT. It translates to CAWNLPDRAGELFF. Drawing the rest from reference TRBV30 and TRBJ2-2, the complete variable domain is SQTIHQWPATLVQPVGSPLSLECTVEGTSNPNLYWYRQAAGRGLQLLFYSVGIGQISSEVPQNLSASRPQDRQFILSSKKLLLSDSGFYLCAWNLPDRAGELFFGEGSRLTVL.

There are a few counts of this clone. The J gene is TRBJ2-3, the V gene TRBV2; 7 positions agree with TRBD1. Germline V gene data show CDR1 as SNHLY and CDR2 as FYNNEI. CDR3 length: 14 amino acids. Germline trimming cut 7 bases from V and 1 base from J; bases unmatched to any gene: 5. DNA for the CDR3: TGTGCCAGCAACGGACAGGCCCGCACAGATACGCAGTATTTT. It codes for CASNGQARTDTQYF.

The genes are TRBV5-1 and TRBJ2-2, with TRBD1 matching over 9 bases. Germline V gives CDR1 SGHRS, CDR2 YFSETQ. J lost 3 bases, V lost 0 bases, and 9 bases had no gene match. The CDR3 extends over 18 amino acids. CDR3 amino acids: CASSLDSLGQGYTGELFF. The CDR3 DNA reads TGCGCCAGCAGCTTGGATAGCTTAGGACAGGGGTACACCGGGGAGCTGTTTTTT.

In its sample, this clone was seen a few times. The chain links TRBV30 to TRBJ2-3; perhaps TRBD2 as D (6 bases). Germline CDR1 reads GTSNPN; CDR2 reads SVGIG (reference sequence). V gave up 5 bases and J gave up 6 bases, with 9 bases separating them. The CDR3 spans 11 residues. CDR3 nucleotide sequence: TGTGCCTGGCGGGGGACGGATACGCAGTATTTT. Translated, it gives CAWRGTDTQYF.